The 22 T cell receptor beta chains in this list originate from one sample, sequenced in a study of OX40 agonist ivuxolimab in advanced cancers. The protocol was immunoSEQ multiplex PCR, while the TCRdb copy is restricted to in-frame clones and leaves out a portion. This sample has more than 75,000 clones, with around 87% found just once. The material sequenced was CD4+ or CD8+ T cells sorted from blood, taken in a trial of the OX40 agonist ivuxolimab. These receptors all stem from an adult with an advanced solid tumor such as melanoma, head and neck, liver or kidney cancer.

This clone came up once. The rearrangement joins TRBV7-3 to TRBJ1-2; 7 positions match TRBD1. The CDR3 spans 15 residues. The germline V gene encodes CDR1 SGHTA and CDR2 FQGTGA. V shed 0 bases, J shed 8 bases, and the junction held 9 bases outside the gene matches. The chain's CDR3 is CASSLTPTGVGGYTF. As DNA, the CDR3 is TGTGCCAGCAGCTTAACGCCCACAGGGGTTGGCGGCTACACCTTC.

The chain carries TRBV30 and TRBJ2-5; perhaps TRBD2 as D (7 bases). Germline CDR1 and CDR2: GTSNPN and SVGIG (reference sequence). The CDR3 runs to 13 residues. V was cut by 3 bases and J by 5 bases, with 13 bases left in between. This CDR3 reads CAWSVRGAETQYF. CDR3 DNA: TGTGCCTGGAGCGTCCGGGGGGCGGAGACCCAGTACTTC.

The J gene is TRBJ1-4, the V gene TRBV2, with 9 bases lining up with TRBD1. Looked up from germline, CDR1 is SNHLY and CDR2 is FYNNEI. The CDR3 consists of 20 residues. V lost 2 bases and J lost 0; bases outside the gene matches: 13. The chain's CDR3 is CASSESRDREPFATNEKLFF. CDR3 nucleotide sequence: TGTGCCAGCAGTGAATCCCGGGACAGGGAACCCTTTGCAACTAATGAAAAACTGTTTTTT.

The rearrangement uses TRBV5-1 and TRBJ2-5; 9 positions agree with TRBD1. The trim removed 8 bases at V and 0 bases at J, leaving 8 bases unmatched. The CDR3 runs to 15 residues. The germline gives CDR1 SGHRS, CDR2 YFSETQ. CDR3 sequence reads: CARDRGNQYQETQYF. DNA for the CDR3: TGCGCCAGAGACAGGGGGAACCAGTACCAAGAGACCCAGTACTTC.

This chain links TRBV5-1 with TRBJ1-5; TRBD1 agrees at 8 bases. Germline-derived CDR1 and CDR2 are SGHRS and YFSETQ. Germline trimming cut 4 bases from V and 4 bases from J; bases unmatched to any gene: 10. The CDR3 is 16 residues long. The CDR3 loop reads CASSPEGDRPNQPQHF. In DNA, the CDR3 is TGCGCCAGCAGCCCGGAGGGGGACAGGCCGAATCAGCCCCAGCATTTT.

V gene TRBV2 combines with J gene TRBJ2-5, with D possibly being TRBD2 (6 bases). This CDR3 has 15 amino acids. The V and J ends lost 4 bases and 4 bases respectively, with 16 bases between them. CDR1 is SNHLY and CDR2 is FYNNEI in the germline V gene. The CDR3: CASSGSGSRLETQYF. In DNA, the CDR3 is TGTGCCAGCAGTGGCTCCGGGAGTCGATTAGAGACCCAGTACTTC.

Here the CDR3 reads CASSLIAGPNTGELFF. CDR3 DNA sequence: TGCGCCAGCAGCTTAATAGCGGGGCCCAACACCGGGGAGCTGTTTTTT. The J gene is TRBJ2-2, the V gene TRBV5-1; 8 positions agree with TRBD2. Germline V gene lookup returns CDR1 SGHRS and CDR2 YFSETQ. V was clipped by 2 bases and J by 2 bases; unmatched bases: 5. The CDR3 contains 16 residues.

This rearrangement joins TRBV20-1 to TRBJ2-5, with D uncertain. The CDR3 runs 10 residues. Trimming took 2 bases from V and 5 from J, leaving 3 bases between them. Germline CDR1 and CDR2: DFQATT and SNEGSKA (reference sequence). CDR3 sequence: CSARMETQYF. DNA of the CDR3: TGCAGTGCTAGAATGGAGACCCAGTACTTC.

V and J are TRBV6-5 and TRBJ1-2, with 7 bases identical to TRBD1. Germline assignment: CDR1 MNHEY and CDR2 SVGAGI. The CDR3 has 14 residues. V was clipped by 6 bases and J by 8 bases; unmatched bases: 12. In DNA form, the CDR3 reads TGTGCCAGCAGCCCGACAGGGATTTATGAGGGCTACACCTTC. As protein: CASSPTGIYEGYTF.

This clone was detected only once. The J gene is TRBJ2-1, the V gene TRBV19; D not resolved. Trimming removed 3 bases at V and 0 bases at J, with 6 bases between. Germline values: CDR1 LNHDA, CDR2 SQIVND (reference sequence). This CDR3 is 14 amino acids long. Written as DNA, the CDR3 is TGTGCCAGTAGTATCTGGTTCTCCTACAATGAGCAGTTCTTC. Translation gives CASSIWFSYNEQFF.

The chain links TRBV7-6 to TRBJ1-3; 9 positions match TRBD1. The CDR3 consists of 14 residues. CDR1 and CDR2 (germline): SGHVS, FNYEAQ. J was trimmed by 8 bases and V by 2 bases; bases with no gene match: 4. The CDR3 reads CASSLPGQGHTIYF. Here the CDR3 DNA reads TGTGCCAGCAGCTTACCGGGACAGGGTCACACCATATATTTT.

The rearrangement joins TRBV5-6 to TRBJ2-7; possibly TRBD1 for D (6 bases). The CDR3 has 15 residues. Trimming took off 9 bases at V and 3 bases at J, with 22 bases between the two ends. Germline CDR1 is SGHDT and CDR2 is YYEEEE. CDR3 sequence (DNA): TGTGCCAACCAAATCCGAACGGGACAAGACTACGAGCAGTACGTC. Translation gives CANQIRTGQDYEQYV.

The CDR3, as DNA: TGTGCCAGCAGCCTGCATGTGGCCGGCACCGGGGAGCTGTTTTTT. It yields the protein CASSLHVAGTGELFF. V usage is TRBV5-8 and J usage is TRBJ2-2, with D hard to call. The CDR3 loop spans 15 amino acids. Per the germline V gene, CDR1 is SGHTS and CDR2 is YDEGEE. Trimming took off 4 bases at V and 4 bases at J, with 14 bases between the two ends.

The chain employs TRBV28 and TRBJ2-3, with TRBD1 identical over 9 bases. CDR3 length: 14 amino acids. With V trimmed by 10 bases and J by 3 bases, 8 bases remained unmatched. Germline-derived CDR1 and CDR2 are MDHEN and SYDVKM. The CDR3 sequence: CAINTGGGTDTQYF. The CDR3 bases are TGTGCCATCAACACAGGGGGCGGTACAGATACGCAGTATTTT. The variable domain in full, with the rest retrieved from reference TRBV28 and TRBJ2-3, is DVKVTQSSRYLVKRTGEKVFLECVQDMDHENMFWYRQDPGLGLRLIYFSYDVKMKEKGDIPEGYSVSREKKERFSLILESASTNQTSMYLCAINTGGGTDTQYFGPGTRLTVL.

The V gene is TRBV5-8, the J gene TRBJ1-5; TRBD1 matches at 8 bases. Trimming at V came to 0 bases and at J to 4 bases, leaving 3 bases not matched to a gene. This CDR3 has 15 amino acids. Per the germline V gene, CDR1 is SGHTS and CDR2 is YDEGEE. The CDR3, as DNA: TGTGCCAGCAGCTTGGGAACAGGGGGAAATCAGCCCCAGCATTTT. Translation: CASSLGTGGNQPQHF.

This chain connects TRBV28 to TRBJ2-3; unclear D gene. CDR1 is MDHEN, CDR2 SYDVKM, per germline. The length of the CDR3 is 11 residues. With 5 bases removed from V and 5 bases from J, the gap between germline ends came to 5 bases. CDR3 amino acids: CASSRRDTQYF. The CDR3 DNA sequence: TGTGCCAGCAGTAGGAGAGATACGCAGTATTTT.

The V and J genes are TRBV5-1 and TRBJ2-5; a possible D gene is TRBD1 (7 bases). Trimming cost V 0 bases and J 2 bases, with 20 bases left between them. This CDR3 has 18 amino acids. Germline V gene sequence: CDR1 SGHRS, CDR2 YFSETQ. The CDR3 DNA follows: TGCGCCAGCAGCTTGGGTTTTTCGCAGGGGGGACCACAAGAGACCCAGTACTTC. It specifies CASSLGFSQGGPQETQYF.

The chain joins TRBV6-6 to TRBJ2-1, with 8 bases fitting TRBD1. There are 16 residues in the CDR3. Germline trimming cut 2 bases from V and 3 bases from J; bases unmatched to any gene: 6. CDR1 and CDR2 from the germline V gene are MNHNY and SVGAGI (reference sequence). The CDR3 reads CASSYRAGGIYNEQFF. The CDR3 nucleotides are TGTGCCAGCAGTTACAGGGCAGGGGGCATCTACAATGAGCAGTTCTTC.

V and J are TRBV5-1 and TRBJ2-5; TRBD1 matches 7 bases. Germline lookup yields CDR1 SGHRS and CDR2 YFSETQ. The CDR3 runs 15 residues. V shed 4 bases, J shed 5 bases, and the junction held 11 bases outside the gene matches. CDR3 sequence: CASSPSGQTHETQYF. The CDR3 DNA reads TGCGCCAGCAGCCCGTCGGGACAGACCCATGAGACCCAGTACTTC.

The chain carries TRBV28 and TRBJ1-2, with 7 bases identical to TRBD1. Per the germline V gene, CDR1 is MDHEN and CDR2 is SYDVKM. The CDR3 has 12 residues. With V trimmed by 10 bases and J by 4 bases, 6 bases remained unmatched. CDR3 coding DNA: TGTGCCATCATACAGGGGAGCTATGGCTACACCTTC. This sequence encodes CAIIQGSYGYTF.

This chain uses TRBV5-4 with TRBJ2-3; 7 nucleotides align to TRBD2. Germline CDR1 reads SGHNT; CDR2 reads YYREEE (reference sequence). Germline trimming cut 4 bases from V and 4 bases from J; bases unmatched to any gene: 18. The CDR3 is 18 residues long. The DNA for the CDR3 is TGTGCCAGCAGCCCAGGACTGCGGGAGAGTTTCGGCGCAGATACGCAGTATTTT. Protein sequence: CASSPGLRESFGADTQYF.

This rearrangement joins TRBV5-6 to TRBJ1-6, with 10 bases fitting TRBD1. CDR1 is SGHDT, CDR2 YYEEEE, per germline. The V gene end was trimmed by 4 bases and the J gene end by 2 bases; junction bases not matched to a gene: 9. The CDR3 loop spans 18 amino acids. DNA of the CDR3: TGTGCCAGCAGCCTAGACAGGGGGCGTCGCGCCTATAATTCACCCCTCCACTTT. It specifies CASSLDRGRRAYNSPLHF.